This record covers a single T cell receptor (beta chain). V was trimmed by 1 base and J by 3 bases, leaving 7 bases between them. The CDR3 totals 13 residues. The germline V gene encodes CDR1 MGHRA and CDR2 YSYEKL. The sample comes from a study of blood T cell repertoires in COVID-19. Original processing methods: Nucleated cell number was recorded as an estimate derived from reference gene primer amplification. Assay: immunoSEQ multiplex PCR; the TCRdb copy retains only in-frame clones and omits some. V and J calls and clone size follow that table, whereas D and trimming were derived from the DNA. The sample includes about 64,000 clones, approximately 90% of them seen just once.

The clonotype comes from a woman between 35 and 50 years old who had recovered from COVID-19. Input material: PBMCs or T cells enriched from blood (not recorded which). The V and J genes are TRBV4-1 and TRBJ2-7; no clear D gene. DNA of the CDR3: TGCGCCAGCAGCCAAGGGCAACACTACGAGCAGTACTTC. This sequence encodes CASSQGQHYEQYF.